The clone carrying this T cell receptor beta chain turned up a few times. Every ophthalmopathy donor presented moderate-to-severe activity, CAS ≥3, NOSPECS ≥4 and duration under 3 months. The CDR3 covers 12 residues. Trimming left V 5 bases short and J 8 bases short, with 13 bases between. Germline CDR1 DFQATT, CDR2 SNEGSKA (reference sequence). This sample stems from a study of Graves' ophthalmopathy and Graves' hyperthyroidism. Researchers took RNA transcripts and amplified TCR beta CDR3 regions from them. In the first round, RT-PCR was carried out with HTBI primers, and a multiplex PCR formed the second round. From the multiplex PCR reads, TCRdb called clonotypes with MiXCR, one entry per CDR3 protein. The table shows about 740,000 distinct CDR3 sequences, with roughly 40% occurring only once.

The clonotype comes from an adult man with Graves' ophthalmopathy. The V call is TRBV20-1, the J call TRBJ1-5; D ambiguous. The sequenced sample was peripheral blood. DNA for the CDR3: TGCAGTGCTGCGCGGGGAATAAAGCCCCAGCATTTT. This gives the protein CSAARGIKPQHF.